This T cell receptor beta chain was captured in a study of cytomegalovirus exposure and HLA in healthy donors. General study findings and limits: The Asian-associated ancestry cluster reportedly had fewer N-insertions than the approximately 630-donor mean in a later analysis. Later on, an analysis found that several of the most significant clusters appeared to be linked to common viral pathogens, which included parvovirus B19.

Primers: 60 Vbeta forward and 13 Jbeta reverse. Sequenced by immunoSEQ multiplex PCR; TCRdb stores in-frame clones only, minus some. The table includes about 160,000 clones, approximately 70% detected once. This CDR3 is built from 16 residues. Germline V gene sequence: CDR1 SGHRS, CDR2 YFSETQ. Trimming pared 0 bases from V and 2 bases from J, leaving 12 bases between. Points on this clone: The antigen remains unidentified.

J is TRBJ1-5 and V is TRBV5-1; D is ambiguous. This clonotype was obtained from a middle-aged man in good health and CMV-seropositive. The specimen sequenced was PBMCs. The CDR3 nucleotides are TGCGCCAGCAGCTTGGACCCCAATAGTGGCAATCAGCCCCAGCATTTT. Its translation is CASSLDPNSGNQPQHF.